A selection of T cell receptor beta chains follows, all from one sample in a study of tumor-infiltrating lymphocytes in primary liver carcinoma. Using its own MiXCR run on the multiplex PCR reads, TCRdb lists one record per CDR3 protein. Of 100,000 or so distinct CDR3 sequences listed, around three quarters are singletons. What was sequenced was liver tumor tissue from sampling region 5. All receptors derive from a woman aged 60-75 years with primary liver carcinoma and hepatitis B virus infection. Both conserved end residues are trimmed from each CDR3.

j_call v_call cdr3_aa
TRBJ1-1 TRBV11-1 ASSHSVQSSTEAF
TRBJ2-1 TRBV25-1 ASTELEYNEQF
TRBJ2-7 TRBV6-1 ASGQHSYKQY
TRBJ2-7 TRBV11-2 ASSLERRSERY
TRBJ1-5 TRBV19 ASRPDSRNQPQH
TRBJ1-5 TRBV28 ASSKETKNQPQH
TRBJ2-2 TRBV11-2 AGSFDRTGELF
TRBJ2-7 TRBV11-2 ASSPPGAVTIYEQY
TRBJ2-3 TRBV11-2 VRNPPKGLAHTDRQY
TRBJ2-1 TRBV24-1 ATNDSGGSASNEQF
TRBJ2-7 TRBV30 VWTLRDGGLYEQY
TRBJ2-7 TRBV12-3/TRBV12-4 VSRTQEEGYEQY
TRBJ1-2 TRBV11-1 ASSLMDSIYGFT
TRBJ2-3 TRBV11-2 ASSLVMGRKSTDTQY
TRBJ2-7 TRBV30 AWGIFPRPYEQY
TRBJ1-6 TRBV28 ANSLGSGYRSPLH
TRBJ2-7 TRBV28 ASSRQAAAFSYEQY
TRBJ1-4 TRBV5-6 ASSLRASEKLF
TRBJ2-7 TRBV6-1 ASSEPGPTGEQY
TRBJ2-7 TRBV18 ASSQQGASEQY
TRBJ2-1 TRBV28 ASSRLAGNNEQF
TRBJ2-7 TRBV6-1 TSRASGMSYERY
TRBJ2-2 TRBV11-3 ASSPISGTGELF
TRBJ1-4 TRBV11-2 SSSSRGTTRATNERLF
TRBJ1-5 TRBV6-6 ASSYGGNQPQH
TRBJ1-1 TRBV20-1 SAGRSGNTEAF
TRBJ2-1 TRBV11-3 ASSAGGHNERF
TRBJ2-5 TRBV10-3 AIGESEPGQGFGETQC
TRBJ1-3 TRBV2 ASSTWGRRASGNTIY
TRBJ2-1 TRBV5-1 ASSRGTSGSSSYNEQF
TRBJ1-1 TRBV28 ASSSLTGGATEAF